This T cell receptor (beta chain) stems from a study of T cells in Graves' hyperthyroidism and ophthalmopathy. Absent ophthalmopathy progression within 18 months defined stable Graves' hyperthyroidism. Aged 18 to 65, the patients had hyperthyroidism that was newly diagnosed and had lasted under 2 months. Investigators excluded patients with uncontrolled infection, other autoimmune disease, pregnancy or lactation. The PBMCs studied were ones that came from 8 to 10 ml fresh peripheral blood. Germline CDR1 SEHNR, CDR2 FQNEAQ (reference sequence). The CDR3 is 14 residues long. V was cut by 5 bases and J by 7 bases, with 17 bases left in between. TCR beta CDR3 region amplification was performed from RNA transcripts. The TCR CDR3 was amplified in a first-round RT-PCR using the HTBI primer set. TCRdb called the multiplex PCR reads again in MiXCR, with one record for every CDR3 protein. The profile covers about 510,000 distinct CDR3 sequences, with about 14% appearing a single time and around 14% taken by the ten largest.

This clonotype occurred many times. Sequencing used blood. The chain has TRBV7-9 and TRBJ1-1, with a tentative D call TRBD1 (5 bases). The origin of this receptor is a woman aged 40 to 55 with Graves' hyperthyroidism. CDR3 protein: CASSPTQIQDEAFF. Here the CDR3 DNA reads TGTGCCAGCAGCCCAACACAGATACAGGATGAAGCTTTCTTT.